The present T cell receptor (beta chain) was sequenced within a study of a mutant IDH1 vaccine in newly diagnosed glioma (dated by TCRdb to about 2021). Study-wide context: Eight vaccinations were administered to patients in weeks 1, 3, 5, 7, 11, 15, 19 and 23, corresponding to visits V03 through V10. In the chemotherapy-containing groups, vaccination started alongside temozolomide cycles, whereas in patients who had radiotherapy alone it started 4-6 weeks after radiotherapy. The 30 to 40 treated patients were approximately 62% male and around 40% female, with a mean age of roughly 42 years. Before enrollment, most patients had been given radiochemotherapy with temozolomide as standard therapy, while the rest had received either radiotherapy alone or temozolomide alone. Peripheral blood was collected at six visits: V03 (baseline), V05, V07, V10, V12 and V13. For exploratory analyses, 25 treated patients had longitudinal TCRB deep sequencing done wherever samples were available.

The library was produced with the immunoSEQ multiplex PCR assay. Rearranged TCR beta chain sequences were amplified with the hsTCRB Kit following the manufacturer's protocol. Sequencing of TCRB libraries was carried out on an Illumina MiSeq. In the source study's methods: The kit vendor's proprietary platform handled demultiplexing, trimming and gene mapping. TCRdb carries this immuneACCESS record with in-frame sequences only. Its versions omit some clonotypes, under half of them owing to an unresolved V gene in the studies checked, with the rest unexplained. V and J calls and clone size come straight from that table; D and trimming were deduced from the DNA. The sample table shows about 120,000 clones, and 90% are seen once. Clones ranked in the top ten supply 0.55% to 0.7% of the sample. The time point label for this specimen denotes: week 11, during vaccination. A 20-mer mutant IDH1 peptide at 300 micrograms in Montanide made up each vaccine dose, which was injected subcutaneously together with topical imiquimod. The donors had newly diagnosed IDH1-mutant astrocytomas of WHO grade 3 or 4 that showed loss of nuclear ATRX. The samples were drawn from NOA16, a multicentre, single-arm, open-label phase I trial in Germany that tested a mutant IDH1 peptide vaccine in humans for the first time. The DNeasy Blood and Tissue Kit was used to extract genomic DNA from EDTA blood for TCRB sequencing.

The paper's findings and limits, for the study overall: Vaccine-induced immune responses across multiple MHC alleles were detected in around 92% of patients. The authors noted that analyses of patient blood samples could not be reproduced because of sample limitations. PBMC samples for TCRB deep sequencing were selected based on availability. Pseudoprogression appeared unrelated to alterations in the top peripheral T cell clonotypes detected by TCRB sequencing.

CDR1 is given as MNHEY and CDR2 as SMNVEV, both from the germline V gene (reference sequence). From the cysteine through the phenylalanine, the CDR3 covers 15 amino acids. The kept DNA is CDR3 alone, 45 bases in frame from the first base. V gives up 5 bases and J gives up 5 bases, and the segment between their germline ends measures 16 bases. With regard to this clone: Which antigen it targets is not known. No clone much larger than this one lies a single base away; base qualities are absent.

The receptor was isolated from a woman aged 45-60 years with glioma. The sequencing here drew on PBMCs, taken from a glioma patient whose treatment included an IDH1 peptide vaccine. The chain joins TRBV27 to TRBJ2-1; no D gene is confidently identified. The nucleotides are TGTGCCAGCAGTCCCTATCGCAGCCACGACAATGAGCAGTTCTTC. Its translation is CASSPYRSHDNEQFF.